This T cell receptor (beta chain) was obtained from a study of T-cell reconstitution after alpha-beta-depleted transplantation in children. As it was prepared, the TCRbeta library received unique molecular identifiers. TCRdb processed the PCR reads anew with MiXCR; each CDR3 protein has one entry. The table has a few hundred thousand distinct CDR3 sequences, about a tenth seen once. This clonotype was seen at least ten times. Germline values: CDR1 SGHVS, CDR2 FQNEAQ. With 11 bases clipped from V and 8 bases from J, the junction kept 16 bases outside the gene matches. The length of the CDR3 is 15 residues.

Sequences were derived from PBMCs, sampled before TCRalphabeta/CD19-depleted stem cell transplant. The chain carries TRBV7-8 and TRBJ2-2; 8 nucleotides agree with TRBD2. The clonotype was recovered from a child younger than two with acute myeloid leukemia, due to receive a stem cell transplant. CDR3 in amino acids: CAGGSSGSLRGELFF. The CDR3 DNA reads TGTGCCGGCGGTTCTAGCGGGTCTCTTCGGGGGGAGCTGTTTTTT.